These 8 T cell receptor beta chains were all obtained from the same sample, sequenced in a study of T cells in Graves' hyperthyroidism and ophthalmopathy. Amplification targeted TCR beta CDR3 regions from RNA transcripts. HTBI primers were used for first-round RT-PCR of the TCR CDR3. TCRdb re-analysed the multiplex PCR reads in MiXCR, keeping a single row per CDR3 protein. This sample yields around 800,000 distinct CDR3 sequences, of which about 38% are seen a single time; 8.9% belongs to the top ten. The sequenced material came from blood. These receptors were taken from a man between 18 and 35 years old with Graves' hyperthyroidism.

This clonotype was detected ten times or more. This sequence joins TRBV10-2 and TRBJ2-5; D not certain. The V and J ends lost 3 bases and 1 base respectively, with 12 bases between them. The CDR3 extends over 15 amino acids. Germline V gene lookup returns CDR1 WSHSY and CDR2 SAAADI. The chain's CDR3 is CASSDLGPFQETQYF. DNA for the CDR3: TGCGCCAGCAGTGACCTCGGGCCGTTCCAAGAGACCCAGTACTTC.

The V gene is TRBV7-2, the J gene TRBJ2-5; 10 bases are shared with TRBD2. CDR1 SGHTA and CDR2 FQGNSA come from the germline V gene. Trimming took 1 base from V and 5 from J; bases not matched to a gene: 10. CDR3 length: 17 amino acids. The CDR3 region is CASSLVGSGGAGETQYF. The CDR3 DNA follows: TGTGCCAGCAGCTTAGTGGGGAGCGGGGGGGCAGGGGAGACCCAGTACTTC.

J is TRBJ1-2 and V is TRBV29-1; TRBD1 might be the D (5 bases). V lost 5 bases and J lost 8, with 6 bases in between. Germline V gene sequence: CDR1 SQVTM, CDR2 ANQGSEA. The CDR3 contains 9 residues. DNA for the CDR3: TGCAGCGTTTGGGGCGGCTACACCTTC. Translating it yields CSVWGGYTF.

In its sample, this clonotype was seen many times. The chain employs TRBV6-1 and TRBJ1-1; D gene ambiguous. The germline V gene has CDR1 MNHNS and CDR2 SASEGT. Trimming took off 8 bases at V and 0 bases at J, with 4 bases between the two ends. CDR3 length equals 11 residues. DNA of the CDR3: TGTGCCAGCTTCATGAACACTGAAGCTTTCTTT. Its translation is CASFMNTEAFF.

The rearrangement links TRBV29-1 to TRBJ2-2; the match to TRBD2 covers 7 bases. V lost 4 bases and J lost 7; bases outside the gene matches: 3. CDR1 and CDR2 from the germline V gene are SQVTM and ANQGSEA. This CDR3 region has 12 residues. CDR3 bases: TGCAGCGTTGGAGCGGGGAGCGGGGAGCTGTTTTTT. Residues: CSVGAGSGELFF.

This clonotype was counted many times. This chain uses TRBV10-3 with TRBJ1-1, with 7 bases that match TRBD1. After removal of 7 bases from V and 4 bases from J, the junction contained 9 bases not matched to a gene. This CDR3 has 14 residues. Per the germline V gene, CDR1 is ENHRY and CDR2 is SYGVKD. The CDR3 reads CAITRDREATEAFF. The CDR3 DNA sequence: TGTGCCATCACCAGAGACAGGGAGGCCACTGAAGCTTTCTTT.

The CDR3: CASSPLFGRGETQYF. The CDR3, as DNA: TGTGCCAGCAGTCCACTTTTTGGCAGGGGTGAGACCCAGTACTTC. The chain recombines TRBV2 with TRBJ2-5, with D maybe TRBD1 (6 bases). Germline V lookup: CDR1 SNHLY, CDR2 FYNNEI. V was trimmed by 5 bases and J by 5 bases, leaving 18 bases between them. This CDR3 is 15 amino acids long.

Here the CDR3 reads CASSEAGQGGTGELFF. CDR3 DNA: TGTGCCAGCAGTGAAGCGGGACAGGGGGGAACCGGGGAGCTGTTTTTT. The rearrangement joins TRBV25-1 to TRBJ2-2, with 11 bases aligning to TRBD1. The CDR3 runs 16 residues. Trimming at V came to 2 bases and at J to 5 bases, leaving 4 bases not matched to a gene. CDR1 and CDR2 from the germline V gene are MGHDK and SYGVNS.